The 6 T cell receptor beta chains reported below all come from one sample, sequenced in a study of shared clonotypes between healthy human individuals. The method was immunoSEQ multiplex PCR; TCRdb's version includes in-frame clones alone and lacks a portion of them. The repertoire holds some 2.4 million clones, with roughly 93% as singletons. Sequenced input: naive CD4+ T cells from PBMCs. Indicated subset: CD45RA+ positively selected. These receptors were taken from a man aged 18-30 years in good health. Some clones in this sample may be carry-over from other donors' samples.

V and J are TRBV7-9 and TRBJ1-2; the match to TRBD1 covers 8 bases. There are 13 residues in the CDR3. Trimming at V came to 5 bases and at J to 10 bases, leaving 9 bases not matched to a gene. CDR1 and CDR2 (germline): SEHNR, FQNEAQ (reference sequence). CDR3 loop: CASSHSDRESYTF. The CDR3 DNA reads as TGTGCCAGCAGCCACTCGGACAGGGAATCCTACACCTTC. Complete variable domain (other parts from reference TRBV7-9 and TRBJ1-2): DTGVSQNPRHKITKRGQNVTFRCDPISEHNRLYWYRQTLGQGPEFLTYFQNEAQLEKSRLLSDRFSAERPKGSFSTLEIQRTEQGDSAMYLCASSHSDRESYTFGSGTRLTVV.

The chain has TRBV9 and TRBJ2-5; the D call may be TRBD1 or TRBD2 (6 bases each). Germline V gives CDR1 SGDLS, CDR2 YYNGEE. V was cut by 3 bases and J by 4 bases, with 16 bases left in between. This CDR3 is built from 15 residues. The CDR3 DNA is TGTGCCAGCAGCGAGACGGGGGCTTGGGGAGAGACCCAGTACTTC. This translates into CASSETGAWGETQYF.

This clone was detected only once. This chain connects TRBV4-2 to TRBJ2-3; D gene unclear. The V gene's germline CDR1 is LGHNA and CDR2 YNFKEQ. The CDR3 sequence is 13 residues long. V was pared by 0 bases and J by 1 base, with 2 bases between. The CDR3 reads CASSQEGTDTQYF. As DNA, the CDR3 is TGTGCCAGCAGCCAAGAAGGCACAGATACGCAGTATTTT.

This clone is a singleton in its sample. CDR3 region: CASSPGPLSLDEQFF. For the CDR3, the DNA is TGTGCCAGCTCACCGGGACCCCTTTCATTGGATGAGCAGTTCTTC. The rearrangement uses TRBV18 and TRBJ2-1; D is possibly TRBD1 or TRBD2 (5 bases each). The length of the CDR3 is 15 residues. The germline V gene encodes CDR1 KGHSH and CDR2 LQKENI. Trimming removed 3 bases from V and 8 bases from J, with 17 bases in between.

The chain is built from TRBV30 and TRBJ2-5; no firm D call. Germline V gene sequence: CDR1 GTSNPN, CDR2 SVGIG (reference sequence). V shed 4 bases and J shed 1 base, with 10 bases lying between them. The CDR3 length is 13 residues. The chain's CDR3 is CAWNIGLQETQYF. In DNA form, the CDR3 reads TGTGCCTGGAACATAGGGCTCCAAGAGACCCAGTACTTC.

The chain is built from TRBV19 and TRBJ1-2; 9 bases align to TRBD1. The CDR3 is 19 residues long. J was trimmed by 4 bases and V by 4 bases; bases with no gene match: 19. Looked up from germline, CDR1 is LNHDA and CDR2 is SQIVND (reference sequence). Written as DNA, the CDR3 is TGTGCCAGTAGTACTGGCCTTGGGACAGGGTCCTTCATTAGCTATGGCTACACCTTC. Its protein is CASSTGLGTGSFISYGYTF. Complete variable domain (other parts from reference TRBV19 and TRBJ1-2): DGGITQSPKYLFRKEGQNVTLSCEQNLNHDAMYWYRQDPGQGLRLIYYSQIVNDFQKGDIAEGYSVSREKKESFPLTVTSAQKNPTAFYLCASSTGLGTGSFISYGYTFGSGTRLTVV.